Included here is one TCR beta chain sequence, with context. Which antigen it targets is not known. No base qualities exist here, and no much larger clone lies one base off it. Ficoll-Paque density gradient centrifugation was used to isolate PBMCs. TCRdb records Illumina NovaSeq 6000 as the sequencer. TCRalpha and TCRbeta cDNA libraries were constructed by 5'RACE with constant-segment primers, with sample barcodes and unique molecular identifiers being introduced. RNA was extracted from every sample with Trizol reagent. The libraries were amplified in two PCR steps, and the second step added a second sample barcode and Illumina TruSeq adapters. Sequencing of libraries was performed on an Illumina NovaSeq with 2 x 150 bp paired-end reads. In the original analysis: Demultiplexing of reads and collapsing into UMI-guided consensus sequences were performed with migec v1.2.7. Using mixcr v2.1.11, UMI consensuses were aligned to TRA and TRB V and J templates and then assembled into clonotypes. Clonotypes were classified as expanded or contracted when called significant by both edgeR and NoisET, with noise models trained on biological replicates. For edgeR calls, a false discovery rate-adjusted p below 0.01 and a log2 fold-change threshold of 1 were applied. As an exploratory analysis of dynamics, max-normalized trajectories of the 1000 most abundant clonotypes were examined by PCA with hierarchical clustering. Each responding clone was given a CD4 or CD8 phenotype based on the CD4+ and CD8+ repertoires, which had been sequenced separately. The public sequencing data were trimmed at Q25 with fastp and processed into clonotypes with MiXCR by TCRdb, which kept only in-frame beta chains. Each entry is one CDR3 protein sequence, shown with its most common DNA and genes. The V and J calls shown here were made by TCRdb, not taken from the authors' results. This sample lists 190,000 or so distinct CDR3 sequences; 10% to 13% were detected once. Less than 4% of the sample lies in the top ten.

The data derive from a study of T-cell memory formation after mild COVID-19 (dated by TCRdb to 2020 to 2022). About the full investigation: TCR sequence clusters from the two donors were found to be largely donor specific. In two donors, T-cell clones that expanded and contracted after mild COVID-19 were tracked by sequencing TCRalpha and TCRbeta repertoires over time. The cohort comprised two young, previously healthy adult volunteers, one female and one male.

V is clipped by 6 bases and J by 5 bases, and the sequence between their germline boundaries is 24 bases long. Measured from the cysteine to the phenylalanine, the CDR3 is 16 residues long. The entry retains the CDR3 DNA only, 48 bases that are in frame from base 1. As encoded in the germline V gene, CDR1 is SQVTM while CDR2 is ANQGSEA. Here is what the overall study found, with its caveats: Contracting CD4+ clones turned up mainly in the CM and EM memory subsets, whereas EMRA was where CD8+ clones were enriched. From day 15 to 85, contracting clones showed balanced CD4/CD8 phenotypes, whereas a second wave of clones that expanded from day 15 to 37 leaned towards CD4+. Some responding clones were detected in pre-infection memory, which suggested that pre-existing cross-reactive memory T cells had joined the SARS-CoV-2 response. The study covered only a couple of mild cases, and larger cohorts including severe cases with pre-infection samples were considered necessary. SARS-CoV-2 specificity was not confirmed for the second-wave clones peaking on day 37.

Here the chain combines TRBV29-1 and TRBJ2-3; a weak D assignment points to TRBD1 (6 bases agree). Specimen: PBMCs or a T cell subset sorted from them (not recorded which). This clonotype was sampled from a man aged 18-30 years who had mild COVID-19 (a few samples of this study predate the infection). The sample titles of this study are shuffled in the database, so cell type and time point are left out; the donor was told from shared clones. The nucleotide sequence reads TGCAGCGTCCGATCTTATCAGGGGCCGGGTGGAGATACGCAGTATTTT. Its amino acids are CSVRSYQGPGGDTQYF.